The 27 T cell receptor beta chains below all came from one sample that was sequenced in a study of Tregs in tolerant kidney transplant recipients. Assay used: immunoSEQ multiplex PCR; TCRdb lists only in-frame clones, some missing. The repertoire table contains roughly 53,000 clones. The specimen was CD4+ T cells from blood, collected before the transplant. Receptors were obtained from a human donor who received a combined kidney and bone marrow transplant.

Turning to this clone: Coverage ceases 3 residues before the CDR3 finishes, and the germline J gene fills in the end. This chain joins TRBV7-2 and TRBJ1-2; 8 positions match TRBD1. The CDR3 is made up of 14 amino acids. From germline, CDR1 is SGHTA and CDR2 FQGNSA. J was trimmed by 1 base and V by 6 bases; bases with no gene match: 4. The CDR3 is CASSPGQVNYGYTF. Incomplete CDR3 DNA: TGTGCCAGCAGTCCGGGACAGGTTAACTATGGC. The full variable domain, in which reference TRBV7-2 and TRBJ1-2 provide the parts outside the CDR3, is GAGVSQSPSNKVTEKGKDVELRCDPISGHTALYWYRQSLGQGLEFLIYFQGNSAPDKSGLPSDRFSAERTGGSVSTLTIQRTQQEDSAVYLCASSPGQVNYGYTFGSGTRLTVV.

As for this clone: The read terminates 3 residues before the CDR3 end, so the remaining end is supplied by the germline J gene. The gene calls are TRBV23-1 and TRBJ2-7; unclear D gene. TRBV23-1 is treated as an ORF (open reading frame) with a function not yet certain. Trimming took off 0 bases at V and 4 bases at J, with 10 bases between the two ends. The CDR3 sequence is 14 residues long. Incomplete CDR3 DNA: TGCGCCAGCAGTCAATCGGCGGCAATGTACGAG. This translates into CASSQSAAMYE. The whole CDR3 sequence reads CASSQSAAMYEQYF.

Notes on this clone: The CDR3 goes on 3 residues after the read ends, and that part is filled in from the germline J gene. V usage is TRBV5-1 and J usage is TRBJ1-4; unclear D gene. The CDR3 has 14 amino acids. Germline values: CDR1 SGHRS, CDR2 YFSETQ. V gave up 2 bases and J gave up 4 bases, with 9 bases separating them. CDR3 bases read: TGCGCCAGCAGCTTAGACACCGTTAATGAAAAA. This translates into CASSLDTVNEK. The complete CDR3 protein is CASSLDTVNEKLFF.

The sequenced CDR3 bases are TGTGCCAGCTCACCGCGACTACGGGATGAG. Translation: CASSPRLRDE. The complete CDR3 protein is CASSPRLRDEQFF. V usage is TRBV18 and J usage is TRBJ2-1, with D perhaps TRBD2 (5 bases). The CDR3 end is not reached by the read, which stops 3 residues before it; the germline J gene fills it in. Germline-derived CDR1 and CDR2 are KGHSH and LQKENI. Trimming stripped 3 bases from V and 8 bases from J, with 11 bases between. There are 13 residues in the CDR3. Drawing the rest from reference TRBV18 and TRBJ2-1, the complete variable domain is NAGVMQNPRHLVRRRGQEARLRCSPMKGHSHVYWYRQLPEEGLKFMVYLQKENIIDESGMPKERFSAEFPKEGPSILRIQQVVRGDSAAYFCASSPRLRDEQFFGPGTRLTVL.

CDR3 loop: CASNPRGQGAETQYF. CDR3 bases read: TGTGCCAGCAACCCAAGGGGACAGGGGGCTGAGACC. The rearrangement uses TRBV5-4 and TRBJ2-5; 12 bases align to TRBD1. The read halts 3 residues ahead of the CDR3 end, with the missing end drawn from the germline J gene. With 6 bases clipped from V and 5 bases from J, the junction kept 8 bases outside the gene matches. This CDR3 has 15 amino acids. Germline V gives CDR1 SGHNT, CDR2 YYREEE (reference sequence).

The chain's CDR3 is CASSWRQGSYNEQFF. CDR3 DNA, as far as it was read: TGTGCCAGCAGTTGGAGACAGGGGTCCTACAATGAG. This rearrangement joins TRBV2 to TRBJ2-1; 8 bases line up with TRBD1. The read falls 3 residues short of the CDR3 end, and the missing part is taken from the germline J gene. Trimming took 5 bases from V and 1 from J; bases not matched to a gene: 4. The germline gives CDR1 SNHLY, CDR2 FYNNEI. The CDR3 spans 15 residues.

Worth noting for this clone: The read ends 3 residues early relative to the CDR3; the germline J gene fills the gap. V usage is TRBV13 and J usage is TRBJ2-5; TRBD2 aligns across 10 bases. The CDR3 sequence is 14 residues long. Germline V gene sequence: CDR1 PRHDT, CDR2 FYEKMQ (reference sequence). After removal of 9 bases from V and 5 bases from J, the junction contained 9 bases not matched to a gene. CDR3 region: CARSPSGSWETQYF. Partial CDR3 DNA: TGTGCCAGGAGCCCTAGCGGGAGCTGGGAGACC.

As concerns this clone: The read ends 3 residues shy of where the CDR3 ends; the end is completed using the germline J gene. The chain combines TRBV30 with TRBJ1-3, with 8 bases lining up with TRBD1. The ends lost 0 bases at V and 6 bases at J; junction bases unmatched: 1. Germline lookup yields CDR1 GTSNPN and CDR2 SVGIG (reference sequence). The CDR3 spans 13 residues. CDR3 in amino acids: CAWSVQGVNTIYF. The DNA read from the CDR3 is TGTGCCTGGAGTGTACAGGGGGTAAACACC.

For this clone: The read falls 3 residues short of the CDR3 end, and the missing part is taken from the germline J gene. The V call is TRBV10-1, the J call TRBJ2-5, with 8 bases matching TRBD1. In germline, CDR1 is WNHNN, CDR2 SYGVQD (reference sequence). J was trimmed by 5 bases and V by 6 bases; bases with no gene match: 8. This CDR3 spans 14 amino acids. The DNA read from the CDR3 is TGCGCCAGCAGCCTTTACAGGGGGAAGGAGACC. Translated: CASSLYRGKET. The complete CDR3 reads CASSLYRGKETQYF.

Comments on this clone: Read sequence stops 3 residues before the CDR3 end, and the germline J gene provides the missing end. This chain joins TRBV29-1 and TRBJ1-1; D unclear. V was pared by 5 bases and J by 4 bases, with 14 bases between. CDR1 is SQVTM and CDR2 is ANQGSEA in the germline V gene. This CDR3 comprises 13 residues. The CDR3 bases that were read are TGCAGCGTTAAGACACCCGTTTTCACTGAA. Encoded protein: CSVKTPVFTE. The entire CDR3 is CSVKTPVFTEAFF.

The sequenced part of the CDR3 DNA is TGCGCCAGCAGCCTCAGGGTGAATCAGCCC. Protein sequence: CASSLRVNQP. The CDR3 in its entirety is CASSLRVNQPQHF. This chain connects TRBV5-1 to TRBJ1-5; possibly TRBD1 for D (5 bases). The read terminates 3 residues ahead of where the CDR3 ends, so the germline J gene completes it. CDR3 length: 13 residues. V lost 4 bases and J 4 bases, leaving 9 bases between the germline ends. The germline V gene has CDR1 SGHRS and CDR2 YFSETQ. The variable domain in full, with the rest retrieved from reference TRBV5-1 and TRBJ1-5, is KAGVTQTPRYLIKTRGQQVTLSCSPISGHRSVSWYQQTPGQGLQFLFEYFSETQRNKGNFPGRFSGRQFSNSRSEMNVSTLELGDSALYLCASSLRVNQPQHFGDGTRLSIL.

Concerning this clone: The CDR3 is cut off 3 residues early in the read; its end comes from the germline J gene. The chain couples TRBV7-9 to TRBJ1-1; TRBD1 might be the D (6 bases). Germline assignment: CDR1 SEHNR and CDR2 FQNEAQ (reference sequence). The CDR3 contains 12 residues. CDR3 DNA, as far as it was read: TGTGCCAGCAGCTTAGTGCAGGGGTGG. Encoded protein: CASSLVQGW. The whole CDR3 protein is CASSLVQGWAFF.

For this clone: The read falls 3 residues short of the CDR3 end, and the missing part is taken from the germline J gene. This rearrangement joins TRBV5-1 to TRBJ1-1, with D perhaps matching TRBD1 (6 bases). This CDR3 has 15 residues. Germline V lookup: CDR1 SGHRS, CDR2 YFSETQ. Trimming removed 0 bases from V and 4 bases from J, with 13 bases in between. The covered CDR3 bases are TGCGCCAGCAGCTTGGGTCTGGGGGCTATCACTGAA. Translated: CASSLGLGAITE. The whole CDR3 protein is CASSLGLGAITEAFF.

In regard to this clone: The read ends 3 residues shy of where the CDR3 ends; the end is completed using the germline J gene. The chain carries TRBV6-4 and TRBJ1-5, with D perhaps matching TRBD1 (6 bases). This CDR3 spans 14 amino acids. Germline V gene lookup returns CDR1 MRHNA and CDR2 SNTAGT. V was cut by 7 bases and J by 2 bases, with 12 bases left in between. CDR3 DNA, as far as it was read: TGTGCCAGCAAGGGGGGGTCGGGCAATCAGCCC. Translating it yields CASKGGSGNQP. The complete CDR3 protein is CASKGGSGNQPQHF.

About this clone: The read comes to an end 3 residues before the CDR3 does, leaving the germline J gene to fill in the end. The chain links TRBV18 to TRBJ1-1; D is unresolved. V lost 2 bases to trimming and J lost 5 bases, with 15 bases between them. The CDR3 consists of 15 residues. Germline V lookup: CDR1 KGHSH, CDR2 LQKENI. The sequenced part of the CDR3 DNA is TGTGCCAGCTCACCAAAGGCCCGAGAAGTGACTGAA. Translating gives CASSPKAREVTE. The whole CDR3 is CASSPKAREVTEAFF. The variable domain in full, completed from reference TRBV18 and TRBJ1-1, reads NAGVMQNPRHLVRRRGQEARLRCSPMKGHSHVYWYRQLPEEGLKFMVYLQKENIIDESGMPKERFSAEFPKEGPSILRIQQVVRGDSAAYFCASSPKAREVTEAFFGQGTRLTVV.

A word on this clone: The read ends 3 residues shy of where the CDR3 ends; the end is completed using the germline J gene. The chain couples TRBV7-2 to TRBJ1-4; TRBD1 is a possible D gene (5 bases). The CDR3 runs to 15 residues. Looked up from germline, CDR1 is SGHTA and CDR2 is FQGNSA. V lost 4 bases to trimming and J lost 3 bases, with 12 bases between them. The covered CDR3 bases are TGTGCCAGCAGCTCCTACAGGTCAGCTAATGAAAAA. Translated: CASSSYRSANEK. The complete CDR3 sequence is CASSSYRSANEKLFF.

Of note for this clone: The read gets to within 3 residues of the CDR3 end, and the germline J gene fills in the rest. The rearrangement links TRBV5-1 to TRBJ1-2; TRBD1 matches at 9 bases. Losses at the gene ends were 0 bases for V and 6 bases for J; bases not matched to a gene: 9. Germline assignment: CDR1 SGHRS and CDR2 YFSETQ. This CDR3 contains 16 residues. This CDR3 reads CASSLGDRALGDGYTF. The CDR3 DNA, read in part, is TGCGCCAGCAGCTTGGGGGACAGGGCCCTAGGAGATGGC.

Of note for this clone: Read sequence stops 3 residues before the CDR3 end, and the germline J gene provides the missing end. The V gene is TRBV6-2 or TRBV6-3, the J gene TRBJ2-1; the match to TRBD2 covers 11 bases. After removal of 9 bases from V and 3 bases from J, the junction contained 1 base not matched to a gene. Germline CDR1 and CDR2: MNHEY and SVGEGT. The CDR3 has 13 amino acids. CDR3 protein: CASGTSGYNEQFF. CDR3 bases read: TGTGCCAGTGGGACTAGCGGCTACAATGAG.

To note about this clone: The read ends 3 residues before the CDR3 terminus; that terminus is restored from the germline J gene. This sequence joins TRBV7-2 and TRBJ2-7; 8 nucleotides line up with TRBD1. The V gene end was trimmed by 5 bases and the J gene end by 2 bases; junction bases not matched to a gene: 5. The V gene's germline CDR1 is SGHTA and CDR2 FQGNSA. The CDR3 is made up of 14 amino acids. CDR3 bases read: TGTGCCAGCAGCAATAGACAGGGGCCCTACGAG. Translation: CASSNRQGPYE. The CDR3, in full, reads CASSNRQGPYEQYF.

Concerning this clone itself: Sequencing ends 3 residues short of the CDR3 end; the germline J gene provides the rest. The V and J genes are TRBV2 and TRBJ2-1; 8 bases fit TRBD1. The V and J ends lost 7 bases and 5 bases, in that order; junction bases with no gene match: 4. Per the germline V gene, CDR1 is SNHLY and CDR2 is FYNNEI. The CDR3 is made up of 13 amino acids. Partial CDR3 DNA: TGTGCCAGCACCAGGGGGCTTAACAATGAG. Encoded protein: CASTRGLNNE. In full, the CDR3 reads CASTRGLNNEQFF.

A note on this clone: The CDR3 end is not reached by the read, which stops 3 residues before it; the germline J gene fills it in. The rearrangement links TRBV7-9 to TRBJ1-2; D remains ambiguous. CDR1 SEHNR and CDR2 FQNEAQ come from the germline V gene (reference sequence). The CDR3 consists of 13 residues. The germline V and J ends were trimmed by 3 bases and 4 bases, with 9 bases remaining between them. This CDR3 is CASSFEGSYGYTF. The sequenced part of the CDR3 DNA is TGTGCCAGCAGCTTTGAAGGGTCCTATGGC.

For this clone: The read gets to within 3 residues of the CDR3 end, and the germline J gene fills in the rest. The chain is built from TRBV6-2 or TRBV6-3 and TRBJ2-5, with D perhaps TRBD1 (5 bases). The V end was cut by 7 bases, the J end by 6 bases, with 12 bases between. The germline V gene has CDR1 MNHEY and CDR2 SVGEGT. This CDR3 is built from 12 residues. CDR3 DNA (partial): TGTGCCAGCACGAGAGACAGAAAGACC. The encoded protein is CASTRDRKT. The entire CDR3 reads CASTRDRKTQYF.

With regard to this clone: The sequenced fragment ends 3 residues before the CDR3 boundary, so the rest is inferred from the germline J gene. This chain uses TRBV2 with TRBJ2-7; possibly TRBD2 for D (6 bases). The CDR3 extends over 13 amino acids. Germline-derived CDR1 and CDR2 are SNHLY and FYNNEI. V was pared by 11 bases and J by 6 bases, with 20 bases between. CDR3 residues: CAGGKGQGSEQYF. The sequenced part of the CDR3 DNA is TGTGCCGGAGGGAAGGGCCAGGGTTCCGAG.

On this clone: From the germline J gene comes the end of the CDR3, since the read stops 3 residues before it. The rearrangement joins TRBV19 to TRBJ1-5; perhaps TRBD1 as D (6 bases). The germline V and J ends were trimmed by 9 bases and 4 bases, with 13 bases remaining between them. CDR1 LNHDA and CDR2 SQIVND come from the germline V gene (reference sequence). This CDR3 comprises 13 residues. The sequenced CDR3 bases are TGTGCCAGACCACAGGGCCAAAATCAGCCC. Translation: CARPQGQNQP. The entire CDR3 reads CARPQGQNQPQHF. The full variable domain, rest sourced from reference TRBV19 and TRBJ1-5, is DGGITQSPKYLFRKEGQNVTLSCEQNLNHDAMYWYRQDPGQGLRLIYYSQIVNDFQKGDIAEGYSVSREKKESFPLTVTSAQKNPTAFYLCARPQGQNQPQHFGDGTRLSIL.

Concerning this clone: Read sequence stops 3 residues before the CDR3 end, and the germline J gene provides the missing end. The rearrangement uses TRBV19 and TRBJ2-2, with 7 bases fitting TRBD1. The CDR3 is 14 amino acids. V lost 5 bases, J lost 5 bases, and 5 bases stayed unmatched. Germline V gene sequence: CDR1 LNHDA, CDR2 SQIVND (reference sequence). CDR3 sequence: CASSHTGETGELFF. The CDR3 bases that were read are TGTGCCAGTAGTCATACAGGGGAGACCGGGGAG. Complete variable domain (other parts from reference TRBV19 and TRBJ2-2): DGGITQSPKYLFRKEGQNVTLSCEQNLNHDAMYWYRQDPGQGLRLIYYSQIVNDFQKGDIAEGYSVSREKKESFPLTVTSAQKNPTAFYLCASSHTGETGELFFGEGSRLTVL.

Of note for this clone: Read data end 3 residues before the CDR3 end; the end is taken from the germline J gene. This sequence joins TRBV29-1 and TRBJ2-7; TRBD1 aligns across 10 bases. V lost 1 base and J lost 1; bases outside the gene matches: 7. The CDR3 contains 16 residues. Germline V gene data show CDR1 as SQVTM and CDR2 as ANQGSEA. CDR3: CSVEASGGQGSYEQYF. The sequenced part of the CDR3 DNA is TGCAGCGTTGAAGCGTCCGGGGGACAGGGGTCCTACGAG.

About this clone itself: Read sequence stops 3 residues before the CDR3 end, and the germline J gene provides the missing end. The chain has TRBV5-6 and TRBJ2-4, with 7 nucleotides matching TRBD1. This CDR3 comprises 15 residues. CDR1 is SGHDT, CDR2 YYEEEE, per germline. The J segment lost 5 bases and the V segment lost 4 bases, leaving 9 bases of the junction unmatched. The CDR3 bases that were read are TGTGCCAGCAGCCGACAGGGAGTCGGGGAAAACATT. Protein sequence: CASSRQGVGENI. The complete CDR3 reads CASSRQGVGENIQYF. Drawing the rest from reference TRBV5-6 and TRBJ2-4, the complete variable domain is DAGVTQSPTHLIKTRGQQVTLRCSPKSGHDTVSWYQQALGQGPQFIFQYYEEEERQRGNFPDRFSGHQFPNYSSELNVNALLLGDSALYLCASSRQGVGENIQYFGAGTRLSVL.